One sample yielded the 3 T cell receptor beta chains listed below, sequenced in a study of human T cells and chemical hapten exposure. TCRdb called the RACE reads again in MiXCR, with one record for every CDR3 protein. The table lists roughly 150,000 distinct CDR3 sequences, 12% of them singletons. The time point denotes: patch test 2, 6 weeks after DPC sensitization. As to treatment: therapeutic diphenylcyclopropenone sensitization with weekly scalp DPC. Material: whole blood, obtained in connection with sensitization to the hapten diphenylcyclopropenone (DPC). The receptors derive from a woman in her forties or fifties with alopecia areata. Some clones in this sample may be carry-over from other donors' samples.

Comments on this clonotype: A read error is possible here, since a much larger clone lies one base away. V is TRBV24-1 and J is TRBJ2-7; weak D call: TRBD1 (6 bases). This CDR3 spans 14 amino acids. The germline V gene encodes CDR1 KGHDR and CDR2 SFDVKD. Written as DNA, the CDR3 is TGTGCCACCAGCCTTTCAGGGGCAAGCGACGAGCTGTACTTC. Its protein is CATSLSGASDELYF.

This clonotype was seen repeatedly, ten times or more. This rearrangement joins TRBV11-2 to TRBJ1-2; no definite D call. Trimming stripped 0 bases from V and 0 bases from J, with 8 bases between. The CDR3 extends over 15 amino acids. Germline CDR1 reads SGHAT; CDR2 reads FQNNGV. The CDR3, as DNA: TGTGCCAGCAGCTTAGATCCCGGTGCTAACTATGGCTACACCTTC. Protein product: CASSLDPGANYGYTF.

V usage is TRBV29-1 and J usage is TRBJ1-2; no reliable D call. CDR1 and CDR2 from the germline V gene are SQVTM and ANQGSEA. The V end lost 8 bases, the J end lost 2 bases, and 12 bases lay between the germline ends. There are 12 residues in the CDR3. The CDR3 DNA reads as TGCAGCACCCGGCAAACAAACTATGGCTACACCTTC. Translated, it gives CSTRQTNYGYTF.